Sequencing of this T cell receptor (beta chain) was carried out in a study of blood T cell repertoires in COVID-19. Overall study: Donors in the United States, Italy and Spain gave samples during acute or convalescent COVID-19. From T cells, B-cell-depleted T cells, or PBMCs came the material, which was cDNA or gDNA.

The repertoire was sequenced with immunoSEQ multiplex PCR; TCRdb's copy has only in-frame clones and lacks some. The table shows about 100,000 clones, with approximately 88% occurring only once. Trimming left V 4 bases short and J 2 bases short, with 17 bases between. Germline assignment: CDR1 LGHDT and CDR2 YNNKEL (reference sequence). This CDR3 is 16 amino acids long. The TCR originated in a human donor in a cohort sampled during active COVID-19. Sequencing was performed on peripheral blood. V gene TRBV3-1 (or the pseudogene TRBV3-2) combines with J gene TRBJ2-5, with D perhaps TRBD2 (6 bases). CDR3: CASSPWRAYKQETQYF. The DNA of the CDR3 is TGTGCCAGCAGCCCTTGGAGGGCGTACAAACAAGAGACCCAGTACTTC.